This TCR beta chain stems from a study of blood T cell repertoires in COVID-19. Study details: The United States, Italy and Spain were the sources of the acute and convalescent COVID-19 samples. Sample material is recorded as cDNA or gDNA derived from T cells, B-cell-depleted T cells, or PBMCs.

This clone appeared once. In the source study's methods: Reference gene primer amplification in the assay estimated nucleated cell counts. Sequencing was performed with immunoSEQ multiplex PCR; in TCRdb, only in-frame clones are kept and a portion is missing. For V, J and clone size, that table is used; D and trimming come from the DNA. Counted here are tens of thousands of clones, 60% to 75% occurring once; the ten biggest clones make up around 6%. Sequencing was performed on peripheral blood. This receptor was obtained from a man aged 50-59 years with active or convalescent COVID-19.

The CDR3, as DNA: TGTGCCAGCAGTGAATCCGGGGACAGGGGATGGGGAAACACTGAAGCTTTCTTT. Encoded protein: CASSESGDRGWGNTEAFF. This sequence joins TRBV6-1 and TRBJ1-1, with 10 bases identical to TRBD1. With V trimmed by 2 bases and J by 2 bases, 11 bases remained unmatched. This CDR3 has 18 residues. Germline-derived CDR1 and CDR2 are MNHNS and SASEGT.